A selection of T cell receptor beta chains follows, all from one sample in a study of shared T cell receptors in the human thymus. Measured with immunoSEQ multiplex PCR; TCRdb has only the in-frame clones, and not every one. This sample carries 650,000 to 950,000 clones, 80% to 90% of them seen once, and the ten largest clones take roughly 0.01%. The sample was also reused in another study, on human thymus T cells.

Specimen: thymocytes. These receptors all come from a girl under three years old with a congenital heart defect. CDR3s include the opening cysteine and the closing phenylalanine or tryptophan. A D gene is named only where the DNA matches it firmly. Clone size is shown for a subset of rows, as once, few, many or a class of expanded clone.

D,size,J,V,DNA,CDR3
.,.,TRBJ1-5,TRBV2,TGTGCCAGCAGTGAAGTCCAGGCCAGCATTAATCAGCCCCAGCATTTT,CASSEVQASINQPQHF
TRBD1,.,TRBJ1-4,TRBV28,TGTGCCAGCAGCCGAAGACCGAAAACAGGGGGGGAAACTAATGAAAAACTGTTTTTT,CASSRRPKTGGETNEKLFF
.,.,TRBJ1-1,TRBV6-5,TGTGCCAGCAGTTACTTGAGTCAGGGGAAGGTGGCTTTCTTT,CASSYLSQGKVAFF
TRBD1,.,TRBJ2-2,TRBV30,TGTGCCTGGAGTGGGGACAGTTTGGACACCGGGGAGCTGTTTTTT,CAWSGDSLDTGELFF
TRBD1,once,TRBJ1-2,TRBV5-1,TGCGCCAGCAGCTGGTGGAGGGACAGTACGAACTATGGCTACACCTTC,CASSWWRDSTNYGYTF
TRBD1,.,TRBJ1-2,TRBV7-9,TGTGCCAGCAGCATCCAGACAGGGCGAGGAAGGAGAACCTATGGCTACACCTTC,CASSIQTGRGRRTYGYTF
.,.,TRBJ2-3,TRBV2,TGTGCCAGCAGTACAGGGCCGTCTAGCACAGATACGCAGTATTTT,CASSTGPSSTDTQYF
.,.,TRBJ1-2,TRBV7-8,TGTGCCAGCAGCTTAGTTAGGGCCGGGACTGCCTATGGCTACACCTTC,CASSLVRAGTAYGYTF
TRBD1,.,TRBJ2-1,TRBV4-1,TGCGCCAGCAGCCCCACGGGACAGGGGGCGAGTTATGAGCAGTTCTTC,CASSPTGQGASYEQFF
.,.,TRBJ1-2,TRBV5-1,TGCGCCAGCAGCTTCCATAGCTATGGCTACACCTTC,CASSFHSYGYTF
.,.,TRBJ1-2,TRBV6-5,TGTGCCAGCAGTGAAGCCCGGTATGGCTACACCTTC,CASSEARYGYTF
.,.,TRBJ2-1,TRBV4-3,TGCGCCAGCAGCCAACAGATCCATCCTCTAGCGAATGAGCAGTTCTTC,CASSQQIHPLANEQFF
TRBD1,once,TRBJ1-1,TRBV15,TGTGCCACCAGCAGAGAGGGGCACAGGGGGAACACTGAAGCTTTCTTT,CATSREGHRGNTEAFF
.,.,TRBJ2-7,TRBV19,TGTGCCAGTAGTGGCCGGGACACCCACGAGCAGTACTTC,CASSGRDTHEQYF
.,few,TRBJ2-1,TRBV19,TGTGCCAGTAATGTTTCTGGGGGGAGCTCCTACAATGAGCAGTTCTTC,CASNVSGGSSYNEQFF
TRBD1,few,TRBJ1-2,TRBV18,TGTGCCAGCTCACCAAGGGGACAGAAGATTAACTATGGCTACACCTTC,CASSPRGQKINYGYTF
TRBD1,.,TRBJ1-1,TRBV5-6,TGTGCCAGCAGCGTACGACAGGGCCGGGACACTGAAGCTTTCTTT,CASSVRQGRDTEAFF
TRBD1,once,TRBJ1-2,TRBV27,TGTGCCAGCAGTTTAGGACAGGGGCAGGATGGCTACACCTTC,CASSLGQGQDGYTF
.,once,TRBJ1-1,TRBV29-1,TGCAGCGGTGAGGCCACTGAAGCTTTCTTT,CSGEATEAFF
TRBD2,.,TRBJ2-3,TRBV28,TGTGCCAGCAGTTTCACGACTAGCGGGGCCCGCCAGGGTTTGGGTCCGCAGTATTTT,CASSFTTSGARQGLGPQYF
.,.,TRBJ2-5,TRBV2,TGTGCCAGCAGTCCTACCCAAGAGACCCAGTACTTC,CASSPTQETQYF
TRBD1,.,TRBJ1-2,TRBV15,TGTGCCACCAGCAGAGATCGCCGCGGGACAGGGGGACTCTATGGCTACACCTTC,CATSRDRRGTGGLYGYTF
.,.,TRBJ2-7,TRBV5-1,TGCGCCAGCAGCTTGGTGGCAGGTCCTACCTACGAGCAGTACTTC,CASSLVAGPTYEQYF
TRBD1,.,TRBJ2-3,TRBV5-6,TGTGCCAGCAGCTCCGGGACAGGGGGCACAGATACGCAGTATTTT,CASSSGTGGTDTQYF
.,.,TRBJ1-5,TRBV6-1,TGTGCCAGCAGCCGGCGGGGGGGTCGGAGTCAGCCCCAGCATTTT,CASSRRGGRSQPQHF
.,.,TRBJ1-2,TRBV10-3,TGTGCCATCAGAAAGAACTTTAACTATGGCTACACCTTC,CAIRKNFNYGYTF
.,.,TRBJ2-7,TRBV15,TGTGCCACCAGCAGACGACAGCGCTCCGACGAGCAGTACTTC,CATSRRQRSDEQYF
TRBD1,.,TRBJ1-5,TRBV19,TGTGCCAGTAGCCCGGCCCCGGGACAGGGCTATCAGCCCCAGCATTTT,CASSPAPGQGYQPQHF
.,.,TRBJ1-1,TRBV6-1,TGTGCCAGCAGTGAAAGATCAGGAGGTAGGACTGAAGCTTTCTTT,CASSERSGGRTEAFF
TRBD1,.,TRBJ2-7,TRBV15,TGTGCCACCAGCATTGACAGGGGAGACTACGAGCAGTACTTC,CATSIDRGDYEQYF
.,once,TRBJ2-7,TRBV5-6,TGTGCCAGCAGCTTGGCGGACGGGACCTACGAGCAGTACTTC,CASSLADGTYEQYF
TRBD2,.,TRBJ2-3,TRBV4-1,TGCGCCAGCAGCCAAAACGATCGGAGACTAGCGGGGGACGGGATAACAGATACGCAGTATTTT,CASSQNDRRLAGDGITDTQYF